The rows below give T cell receptor beta chains drawn from one sample of a study of cytomegalovirus exposure and HLA in healthy donors. Generated by immunoSEQ multiplex PCR, the TCRdb table keeps only in-frame clones and is missing some. The sample yields about 67,000 clones, 85% to 90% seen once. The sequenced sample was PBMCs. Source of these receptors: a woman aged 30 to 39 in good health and CMV-seropositive. Both conserved end residues are part of each CDR3. A D gene is named only where the DNA matches it firmly. Size is stated for part of the rows, as once, few or many counts, or as a class when the clone is expanded.

>14|TRBJ1-5|TRBV6-5|.|.
TGTGCCAGCAGTGAGAGGATCCTCAATCAGCCCCAGCATTTT
CASSERILNQPQHF
>15|TRBJ1-5|TRBV2|.|.
TGTGCCAGCAGTGGACACACAGGGCCCAATCAGCCCCAGCATTTT
CASSGHTGPNQPQHF
>15|TRBJ2-7|TRBV27|.|few
TGTGCCAGCAGTCCATCCAGGGGCGGCACCAGCGAGCAGTACTTC
CASSPSRGGTSEQYF
>13|TRBJ1-2|TRBV10-1|.|.
TGCGCCAGCAGTGAGACTATCGGGGGAGGCTACACCTTC
CASSETIGGGYTF
>12|TRBJ1-2|TRBV29-1|TRBD1|.
TGCAGCGTTGGTTCTACAGGGGATGGCTACACCTTC
CSVGSTGDGYTF
>15|TRBJ2-7|TRBV28|TRBD2|.
TGTGCCAGCAGTTTAGTGGCTGCGGGAGACTACGAGCAGTACTTC
CASSLVAAGDYEQYF
>13|TRBJ2-4|TRBV28|.|.
TGTGCCAGCAAGGGGGTAGCCAAAAACATTCAGTACTTC
CASKGVAKNIQYF
>15|TRBJ1-1|TRBV4-2|TRBD1|.
TGTGCCAGCAGCCAAGAATCGGGACAGGGCACTGAAGCTTTCTTT
CASSQESGQGTEAFF
>13|TRBJ1-2|TRBV6-5|TRBD1|.
TGTGCCAGCACCCCGACAGGGAACTATGGCTACACCTTC
CASTPTGNYGYTF
>13|TRBJ1-1|TRBV7-9|.|.
TGTGCCAGCAGAACAGAGATGAACACTGAAGCTTTCTTT
CASRTEMNTEAFF
>14|TRBJ2-7|TRBV6-5|.|.
TGTGCCAGCAGTTACGAAGGGGGCTCCTACGAGCAGTACTTC
CASSYEGGSYEQYF
>18|TRBJ2-2|TRBV29-1|.|.
TGCAGCGTTGAAGGAGCCCCGACAGGAACCGGGAACACCGGGGAGCTGTTTTTT
CSVEGAPTGTGNTGELFF
>15|TRBJ1-1|TRBV27|TRBD1|.
TGTGCCAGCATGGCAGGCAGGGGGCTAGTTGGCGCGGCTTTCTTT
CASMAGRGLVGAAFF
>16|TRBJ2-7|TRBV27|TRBD1|.
TGTGCCAGCAGTCCCTGGACAGGGGGATTGTCCTACGAGCAGTACTTC
CASSPWTGGLSYEQYF
>14|TRBJ2-7|TRBV5-1|.|.
TGCGCCAGCAGCGTTCAGGGGAAAGGGTACGAGCAGTACTTC
CASSVQGKGYEQYF
>13|TRBJ2-3|TRBV6-5|.|few
TGTGCCAGTAGCGGCGGGAGCACAGATACGCAGTATTTT
CASSGGSTDTQYF
>14|TRBJ2-5|TRBV9|TRBD1|.
TGTGCCAGCAGCGCGTGGACAGGGCAAGAGACCCAGTACTTC
CASSAWTGQETQYF
>15|TRBJ1-1|TRBV30|.|.
TGTGCCTGGAGGGTCAGCGGGACCGGGAACACTGAAGCTTTCTTT
CAWRVSGTGNTEAFF
>14|TRBJ2-7|TRBV13|.|.
TGTGCCAGCAGCTCAGAACAGGGTTTAAGCGAGCAGTACTTC
CASSSEQGLSEQYF
>15|TRBJ2-7|TRBV11-2|.|.
TGTGCCAGCAGCTCGATACAGGGGACTTCCTACGAGCAGTACTTC
CASSSIQGTSYEQYF
>13|TRBJ1-1|TRBV5-6|.|.
TGTGCCAGCAGCTTTATTATGAACACTGAAGCTTTCTTT
CASSFIMNTEAFF
>14|TRBJ2-1|TRBV25-1|.|.
TGTGCCAGCACTACAGGGTACGCTCCCAATGAGCAGTTCTTC
CASTTGYAPNEQFF
>17|TRBJ1-2|TRBV7-2|TRBD1|.
TGTGCCAGCAGCTTAGGATGGACAGGGGGCGCAAGCTATGGCTACACCTTC
CASSLGWTGGASYGYTF
>14|TRBJ1-1|TRBV18|TRBD1|.
TGTGCCAGCTCCCTAGGACAGGGGAAGGCTGAAGCTTTCTTT
CASSLGQGKAEAFF
>13|TRBJ2-7|TRBV28|.|.
TGTGCCAGCAGTAAAAGCGGACCCTACGAGCAGTACTTC
CASSKSGPYEQYF
>14|TRBJ2-1|TRBV11-3|.|.
TGTGCCAGCAGCCCCGGAGCCTCCTACAATGAGCAGTTCTTC
CASSPGASYNEQFF
>18|TRBJ2-7|TRBV2|TRBD2|.
TGTGCCAGCAGGAAGGGACTAGCGGGAGTTAGGGGGACCTACGAGCAGTACTTC
CASRKGLAGVRGTYEQYF
>16|TRBJ1-5|TRBV18|.|.
TGTGCCAGCTCAATGGGAGGGGCAGTTAGCAATCAGCCCCAGCATTTT
CASSMGGAVSNQPQHF
>13|TRBJ1-5|TRBV19|TRBD1|.
TGTGCCAGTGCCGGGACAGGGAATCAGCCCCAGCATTTT
CASAGTGNQPQHF
>15|TRBJ2-2|TRBV6-5|.|.
TGTGCCAGCAGTTACTCAGGGAGTAACCCCGGGGAGCTGTTTTTT
CASSYSGSNPGELFF
>17|TRBJ1-2|TRBV18|.|.
TGTGCCAGCTCACCTCTGTCTTTCGAGGGCCCTTCTTTCGGCTACACCTTC
CASSPLSFEGPSFGYTF